The sequence of this T cell receptor (beta chain) was determined in a study of T cells after posttransplantation cyclophosphamide. This CDR3 comprises 16 residues. Germline loops: CDR1 MNHEY, CDR2 SVGAGI. With V trimmed by 4 bases and J by 4 bases, 9 bases remained unmatched. Measured with immunoSEQ multiplex PCR; TCRdb has only the in-frame clones, and not every one. The sample yields 41,000 or so clones, without any singletons. This related bone marrow graft donor gave peripheral blood on the day of marrow donation. Overall study results and limits: Tissue-infiltrating T cells from skin or gut overlapped little with blood T cells. TRB clonality was highly associated with recipient CMV seropositivity and reactivation.

This clone has more than one count but fewer than ten. Its antigen remains unidentified. Sequencing input: PBMCs. The chain is built from TRBV6-5 and TRBJ2-5; 10 bases match TRBD2. The clonotype comes from a young man in good health and a related stem cell transplant donor. The chain's CDR3 is CASSSPSSGGGETQYF. DNA for the CDR3: TGTGCCAGCAGTTCCCCCAGCAGCGGGGGGGGAGAGACCCAGTACTTC.